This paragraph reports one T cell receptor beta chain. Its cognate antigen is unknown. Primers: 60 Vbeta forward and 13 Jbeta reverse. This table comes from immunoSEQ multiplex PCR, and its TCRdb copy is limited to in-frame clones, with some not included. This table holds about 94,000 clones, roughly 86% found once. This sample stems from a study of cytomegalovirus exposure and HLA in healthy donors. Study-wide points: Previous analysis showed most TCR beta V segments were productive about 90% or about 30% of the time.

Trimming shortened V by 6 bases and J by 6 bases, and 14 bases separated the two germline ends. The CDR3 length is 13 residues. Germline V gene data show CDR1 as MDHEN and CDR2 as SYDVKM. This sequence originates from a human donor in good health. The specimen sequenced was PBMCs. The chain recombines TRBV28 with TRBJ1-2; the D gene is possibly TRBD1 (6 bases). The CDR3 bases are TGTGCCAGCAGAAAGGGGGGGGAGAATGGCTACACCTTC. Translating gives CASRKGGENGYTF.